These T cell receptor beta chains were read from a single sample in a study of T cell responses to AZD1222 COVID-19 vaccine. TCRdb's table, derived via immunoSEQ multiplex PCR, lists solely in-frame clones and lacks some. The sample includes 110,000 to 150,000 clones, about nine tenths of them seen just once. Sample: peripheral blood, taken on day 0 of AZD1222 vaccination. The receptor source for this set is an adult in good health. Each CDR3 is given with its conserved first and last residue. The order of the fields is D gene, V gene, J gene, clone size, CDR3 DNA, CDR3 protein. A D gene is named only where the DNA matches it firmly. Some rows have no size entry. The others give once, few or many, or a class for an expanded clone.

TRBD2	TRBV6-6	TRBJ2-1	NA	TGTGCCAGCAGGGGTTGGATTGCGGGAGATCATGAGCAGTTCTTC	CASRGWIAGDHEQFF
NA	TRBV29-1	TRBJ1-2	NA	TGCAGCGTTGAAGATCCCCCCGGGGCGTATGGCTACACCTTC	CSVEDPPGAYGYTF
NA	TRBV6-4	TRBJ1-6	NA	TGTGCCAGCAGTGAGGGGTATACAAATTCACCCCTCCACTTT	CASSEGYTNSPLHF
NA	TRBV28	TRBJ2-5	NA	TGTGCCAGCAGTCCCTCGGCCTTCCAAGAGACCCAGTACTTC	CASSPSAFQETQYF
TRBD1	TRBV12-3/TRBV12-4	TRBJ2-3	once	TGTGCCAGCAGTTTACGGACAGGGGGCACGCAGTATTTT	CASSLRTGGTQYF
TRBD2	TRBV5-1	TRBJ2-7	NA	TGCGCCAGCAGCTTGAGCGGGAGTCCGTACGAGCAGTACTTC	CASSLSGSPYEQYF
NA	TRBV6-5	TRBJ1-1	once	TGTGCCAGCAGTTACTCGAGGTCAACTGAAGCTTTCTTT	CASSYSRSTEAFF
NA	TRBV21-1	TRBJ2-2	NA	TGTGCCAGCAGCACTCCCGACAGTCCCGGGGAGCTGTTTTTT	CASSTPDSPGELFF
NA	TRBV2	TRBJ1-6	once	TGTGCCAGCAGTCCGACAGTTATGGGGTCACCCCTCCACTTT	CASSPTVMGSPLHF
TRBD1	TRBV10-3	TRBJ2-5	NA	TGTGCCATCAGCCCCGGGACAGTATCAGAGACCCAGTACTTC	CAISPGTVSETQYF
NA	TRBV7-3	TRBJ1-1	NA	TGTGCCAGCAGCTCGGGGCGGCGGATTATGAACACTGAAGCTTTCTTT	CASSSGRRIMNTEAFF
NA	TRBV5-1	TRBJ2-7	NA	TGCGCCAGCAGCTTGCCCAGGACAGAGGTTGTCGAGCAGTACTTC	CASSLPRTEVVEQYF
NA	TRBV6-5	TRBJ2-5	NA	TGTGCCAGCAGTTACGGCAGGGTCCAGACCCAGTACTTC	CASSYGRVQTQYF
TRBD2	TRBV6-1	TRBJ2-7	NA	TGTGCCAGCAGTGAAGGGACTAGCGGGTTCTACGAGCAGTACTTC	CASSEGTSGFYEQYF
NA	TRBV30	TRBJ2-2	NA	TGTGCCTGGAGTCCTAGGCGGGACACCGGGGAGCTGTTTTTT	CAWSPRRDTGELFF
NA	TRBV5-4	TRBJ2-7	NA	TGTGCCAGCAGCATAAGACTAGAGGCCTACGAGCAGTACTTC	CASSIRLEAYEQYF
NA	TRBV28	TRBJ1-1	few	TGTGCCAGCAGTTTAGACAGACGGAACACTGAAGCTTTCTTT	CASSLDRRNTEAFF
NA	TRBV4-1	TRBJ1-6	NA	TGCGCCAGCAGCCAAGTCACACGGTCACCCCTCCACTTT	CASSQVTRSPLHF
TRBD1	TRBV5-1	TRBJ2-2	once	TGCGCCAGCAGACCGGGACAGGGGGCGCCCACCGGGGAGCTGTTTTTT	CASRPGQGAPTGELFF
NA	TRBV6-5	TRBJ1-1	NA	TGTGCCAGCAGTTACTGGTGGGAGGGGGACACTGAAGCTTTCTTT	CASSYWWEGDTEAFF
NA	TRBV20-1	TRBJ2-7	NA	TGCAGTGCTAGTCACCTGGGGACTTACGAGCAGTACTTC	CSASHLGTYEQYF
NA	TRBV4-1	TRBJ2-3	NA	TGCGCCAGCAGCCAACTCTTTGAGAATACGCAGTATTTT	CASSQLFENTQYF
NA	TRBV6-2/TRBV6-3	TRBJ1-5	NA	TGTGCCAGCAGTGTGGGACGGTTCAATCAGCCCCAGCATTTT	CASSVGRFNQPQHF
TRBD1	TRBV10-1	TRBJ1-1	once	TGCGCCAGCAGACAGGGGGCAGCCACTGAAGCTTTCTTT	CASRQGAATEAFF
TRBD1	TRBV27	TRBJ1-5	NA	TGTGCCAGCAGTGCAGATCCATCCCGGGACAGGTATAGCAATCAGCCCCAGCATTTT	CASSADPSRDRYSNQPQHF
NA	TRBV19	TRBJ1-5	NA	TGTGCCAGTAGTCCCCGGGAGGGGTCCGTCGGTCAGCCCCAGCATTTT	CASSPREGSVGQPQHF
TRBD2	TRBV19	TRBJ2-1	NA	TGTGCCAGTAGTATAGGAGGCGGGAGTAGTAATGAGCAGTTCTTC	CASSIGGGSSNEQFF
NA	TRBV5-4	TRBJ2-5	NA	TGTGCCAGCAGCGGGGTCGGGGACTTGGGGGAGACCCAGTACTTC	CASSGVGDLGETQYF
NA	TRBV3-1/TRBV3-2	TRBJ2-7	NA	TGTGCCAGCAGCCCCTATTCTTGGGGTAGCGTCGACTACGAGCAGTACTTC	CASSPYSWGSVDYEQYF
NA	TRBV6-2/TRBV6-3	TRBJ2-3	NA	TGTGCCAGCAGTACGGGAGAGGTGACAGATACGCAGTATTTT	CASSTGEVTDTQYF
TRBD1	TRBV30	TRBJ1-5	NA	TGTGCCTGGTCGGACAGGGGCAATCAGCCCCAGCATTTT	CAWSDRGNQPQHF
TRBD1	TRBV28	TRBJ1-3	NA	TGTGCCAGCAGTACTCCCGGGACAGTAGGGAACACCATATATTTT	CASSTPGTVGNTIYF
TRBD2	TRBV3-1/TRBV3-2	TRBJ2-1	NA	TGTGCCAGCAGCCGAAACCCAATCCCGGGACTAGCGGGGGTGGATGAGCAGTTCTTC	CASSRNPIPGLAGVDEQFF
NA	TRBV30	TRBJ2-1	NA	TGTGCCTGGAGTCATAAGGCTGCGAGCTCCTACAATGAGCAGTTCTTC	CAWSHKAASSYNEQFF
TRBD2	TRBV15	TRBJ2-7	once	TGTGCCACCAGCAGTCATCCGGGAGGGGCCTACGAGCAGTACTTC	CATSSHPGGAYEQYF
TRBD1	TRBV27	TRBJ1-2	NA	TGTGCCAGCAGTTTTATAGGGGGGCAGGGGGAAGACTATGGCTACACCTTC	CASSFIGGQGEDYGYTF
TRBD1	TRBV11-2	TRBJ1-1	NA	TGTGCCAGCAGCCCGGACAGGGTAACTGAAGCTTTCTTT	CASSPDRVTEAFF
NA	TRBV9	TRBJ2-5	once	TGTGCCAGCAGCGTAGACCTACAAGAGACCCAGTACTTC	CASSVDLQETQYF
NA	TRBV9	TRBJ2-1	NA	TGTGCCAGCAGCCCACGGTTAGGAAGCGGTGAGCAGTTCTTC	CASSPRLGSGEQFF
TRBD2	TRBV14	TRBJ2-2	NA	TGTGCCAGCAGCCAAGTCTTAGCGGGACACACCGGGGAGCTGTTTTTT	CASSQVLAGHTGELFF
NA	TRBV7-2	TRBJ2-1	NA	TGTGCCAGCAGCTTAAGGACCTACCCCTACAATGAGCAGTTCTTC	CASSLRTYPYNEQFF
TRBD1	TRBV12-5	TRBJ1-1	NA	TGTGCTAGTGGTTTGTACAGGGGACAGGAAATGAACACTGAAGCTTTCTTT	CASGLYRGQEMNTEAFF
TRBD1	TRBV5-1	TRBJ1-4	NA	TGCGCCAGCACCAGGACAGGGGCAACTAATGAAAAACTGTTTTTT	CASTRTGATNEKLFF
NA	TRBV7-2	TRBJ1-2	NA	TGTGCCAGCAGCTTAAAAACAGGGAAAAACTATGGCTACACCTTC	CASSLKTGKNYGYTF
NA	TRBV18	TRBJ2-7	NA	TGTGCCAGCTCACCCGCGAAGGGCGAGCAGTACTTC	CASSPAKGEQYF
NA	TRBV27	TRBJ1-6	NA	TGTGCCAGCAGCCGGGTGGGAAATAATTCACCCCTCCACTTT	CASSRVGNNSPLHF
NA	TRBV25-1	TRBJ1-2	NA	TGTGCCAGCCTCTCAGGGGTAGATGGCTACACCTTC	CASLSGVDGYTF
NA	TRBV2	TRBJ1-6	few	TGTGCCAGCAAGGTCGAGGGGCAGGCTTCACCCCTCCACTTT	CASKVEGQASPLHF
NA	TRBV28	TRBJ1-2	NA	TGTGCCAGCAGTCCACCGGGCCCGGACGTTCGGGGTGGCTACACCTTC	CASSPPGPDVRGGYTF
NA	TRBV11-2	TRBJ2-7	NA	TGTGCCAGCAGCTACAACAGGGTCTCCTACGAGCAGTACTTC	CASSYNRVSYEQYF
TRBD2	TRBV19	TRBJ2-3	NA	TGTGCCAGTAGTCCCCCCGGGACTAGCTTCTTGACAGATACGCAGTATTTT	CASSPPGTSFLTDTQYF
TRBD1	TRBV6-5	TRBJ1-5	NA	TGTGCCAGCAGTTACCGACAGGGGAATCAGCCCCAGCATTTT	CASSYRQGNQPQHF